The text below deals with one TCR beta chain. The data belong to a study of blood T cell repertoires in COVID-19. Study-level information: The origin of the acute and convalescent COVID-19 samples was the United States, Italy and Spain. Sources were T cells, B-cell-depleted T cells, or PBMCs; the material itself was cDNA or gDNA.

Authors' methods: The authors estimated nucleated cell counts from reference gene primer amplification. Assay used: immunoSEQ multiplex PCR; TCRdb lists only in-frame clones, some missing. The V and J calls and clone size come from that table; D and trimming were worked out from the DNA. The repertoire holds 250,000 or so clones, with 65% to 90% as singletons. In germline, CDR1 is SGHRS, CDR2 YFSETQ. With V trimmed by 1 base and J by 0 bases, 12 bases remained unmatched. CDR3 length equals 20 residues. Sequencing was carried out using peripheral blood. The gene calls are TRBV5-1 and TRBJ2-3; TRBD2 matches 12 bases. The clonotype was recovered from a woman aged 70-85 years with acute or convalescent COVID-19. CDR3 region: CASSLTTSGGRATSTDTQYF. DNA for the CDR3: TGCGCCAGCAGCTTGACGACTAGCGGGGGCCGAGCTACTAGCACAGATACGCAGTATTTT.